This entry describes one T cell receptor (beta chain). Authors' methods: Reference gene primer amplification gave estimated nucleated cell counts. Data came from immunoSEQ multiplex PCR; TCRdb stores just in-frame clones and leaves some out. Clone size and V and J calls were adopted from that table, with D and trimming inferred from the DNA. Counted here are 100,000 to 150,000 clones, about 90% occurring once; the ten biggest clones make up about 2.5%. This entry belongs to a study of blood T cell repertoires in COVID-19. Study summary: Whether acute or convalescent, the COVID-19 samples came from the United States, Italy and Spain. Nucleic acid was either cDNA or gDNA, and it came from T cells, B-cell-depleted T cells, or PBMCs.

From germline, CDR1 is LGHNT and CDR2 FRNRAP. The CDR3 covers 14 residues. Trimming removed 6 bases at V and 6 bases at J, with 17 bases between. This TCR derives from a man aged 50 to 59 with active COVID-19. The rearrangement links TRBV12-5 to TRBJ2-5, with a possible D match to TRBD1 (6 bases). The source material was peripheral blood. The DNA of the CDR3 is TGTGCTAGTGGCCTATCGACAGGTCATAAGACCCAGTACTTC. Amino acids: CASGLSTGHKTQYF. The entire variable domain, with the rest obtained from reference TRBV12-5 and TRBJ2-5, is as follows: DARVTQTPRHKVTEMGQEVTMRCQPILGHNTVFWYRQTMMQGLELLAYFRNRAPLDDSGMPKDRFSAEMPDATLATLKIQPSEPRDSAVYFCASGLSTGHKTQYFGPGTRLLVL.